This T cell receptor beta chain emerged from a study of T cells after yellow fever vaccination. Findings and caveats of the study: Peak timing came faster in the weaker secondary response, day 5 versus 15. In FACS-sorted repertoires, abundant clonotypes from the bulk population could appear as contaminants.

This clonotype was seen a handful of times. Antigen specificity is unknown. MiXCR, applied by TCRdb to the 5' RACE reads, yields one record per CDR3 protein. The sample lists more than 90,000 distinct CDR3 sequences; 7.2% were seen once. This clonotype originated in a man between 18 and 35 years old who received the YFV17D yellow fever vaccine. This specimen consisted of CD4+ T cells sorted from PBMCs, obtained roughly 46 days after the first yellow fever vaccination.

In DNA, the CDR3 is TGCGCCATGATGAAACAGTCCCCGAACACTGAAGCTTTCTTT. Translation: CAMMKQSPNTEAFF. The V call is TRBV10-2, the J call TRBJ1-1; D is ambiguous. Trimming cost V 10 bases and J 1 base, with 16 bases left between them. CDR1 is WSHSY, CDR2 SAAADI, per germline. This CDR3 region has 14 residues.